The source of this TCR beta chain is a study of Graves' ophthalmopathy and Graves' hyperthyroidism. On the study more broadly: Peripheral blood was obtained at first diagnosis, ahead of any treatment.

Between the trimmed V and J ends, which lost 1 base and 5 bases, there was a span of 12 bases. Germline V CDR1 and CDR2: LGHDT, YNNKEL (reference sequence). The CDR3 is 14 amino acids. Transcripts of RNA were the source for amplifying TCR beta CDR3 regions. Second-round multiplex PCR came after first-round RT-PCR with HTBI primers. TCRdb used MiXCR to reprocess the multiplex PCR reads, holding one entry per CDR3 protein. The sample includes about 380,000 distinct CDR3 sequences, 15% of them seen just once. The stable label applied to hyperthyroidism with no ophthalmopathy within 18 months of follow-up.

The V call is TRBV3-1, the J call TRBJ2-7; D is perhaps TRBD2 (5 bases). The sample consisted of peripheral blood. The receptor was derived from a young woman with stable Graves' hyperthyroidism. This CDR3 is CASSQVQFSDEQYF. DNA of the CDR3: TGTGCCAGCAGCCAAGTGCAGTTTAGCGACGAGCAGTACTTC.